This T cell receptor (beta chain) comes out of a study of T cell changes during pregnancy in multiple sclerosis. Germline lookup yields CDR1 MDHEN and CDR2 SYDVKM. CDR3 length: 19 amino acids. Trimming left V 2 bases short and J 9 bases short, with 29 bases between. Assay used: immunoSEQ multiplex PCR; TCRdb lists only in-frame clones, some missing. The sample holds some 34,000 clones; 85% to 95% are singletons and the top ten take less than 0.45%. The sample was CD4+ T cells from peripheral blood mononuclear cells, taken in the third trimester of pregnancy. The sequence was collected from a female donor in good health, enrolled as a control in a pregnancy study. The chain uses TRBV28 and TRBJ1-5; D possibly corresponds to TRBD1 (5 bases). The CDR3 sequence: CASSLGGAASGPQHPPQHF. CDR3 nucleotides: TGTGCCAGCAGTTTAGGTGGGGCCGCTAGCGGACCACAACACCCGCCCCAGCATTTT.